The entry that follows covers one T cell receptor (beta chain) sequence. Antigen unknown. The CDR3 spans 15 residues. Germline V gives CDR1 SGHKS, CDR2 YYEKEE (reference sequence). V was trimmed by 0 bases and J by 4 bases, leaving 13 bases between them. The data stem from a study of vaccination and CD4 T cells after COVID-19. About the study: The post-vaccine samples came a median about 70 days after dose two (range 14 to 241).

The sample's treatment: approximately 10-day PBMC culture with coronavirus spike peptide pools or control peptides (ViraFEST assay). The Oncomine TCR Beta short-read assay was applied to DNA of cultured CD4+ T cells. TCRdb reanalysed the PCR reads using MiXCR and keeps one entry per CDR3 protein. The profile shows about 2,700 distinct CDR3 sequences, over 30% of them singletons. The chain recombines TRBV5-5 with TRBJ1-2; no clear D gene. This material consisted of CD4+ T cells from blood, cultured in vitro, taken after SARS-CoV-2 vaccination. The receptor's source is a human donor who had recovered from COVID-19. This CDR3 reads CASSLDHRASYGYTF. Written as DNA, the CDR3 is TGTGCCAGCAGCTTGGACCATAGGGCCTCCTATGGCTACACCTTC.